The 32 T cell receptor beta chains given below trace back to one sample, sequenced in a study of cytomegalovirus exposure and HLA in healthy donors. PCR primers comprised 60 Vbeta and 13 Jbeta primers. Clones were read by immunoSEQ multiplex PCR, and TCRdb kept only the in-frame ones, dropping some. There are approximately 100,000 clones in the sample; about 74% occur only once, and approximately 2.5% lies in the top ten. Material for sequencing was PBMCs. The receptor source for this set is a female donor in good health and CMV-seronegative.

This sequence joins TRBV6-1 and TRBJ2-2; D possibly corresponds to TRBD1 (5 bases). The germline V and J ends were trimmed by 7 bases and 0 bases, with 9 bases remaining between them. The CDR3 is made up of 14 amino acids. Germline CDR1 reads MNHNS; CDR2 reads SASEGT. The CDR3 nucleotides read TGTGCCAGCATCCAGGGCACGAACACCGGGGAGCTGTTTTTT. This translates into CASIQGTNTGELFF.

V usage is TRBV19 and J usage is TRBJ1-4; the D gene is possibly TRBD1 (6 bases). The V gene lost 11 bases and the J gene lost 4 bases, with 14 bases spanning the gap. CDR3 length: 13 amino acids. The germline gives CDR1 LNHDA, CDR2 SQIVND (reference sequence). The CDR3 reads CAASGGNNEKLFF. The CDR3, as DNA: TGTGCCGCGTCGGGGGGCAATAATGAAAAACTGTTTTTT.

This rearrangement joins TRBV27 to TRBJ2-3, with 8 nucleotides matching TRBD2. This CDR3 is 14 amino acids long. Germline V gives CDR1 MNHEY, CDR2 SMNVEV (reference sequence). V trimming: 6 bases; J trimming: 0 bases; junction bases outside the gene matches: 2. The CDR3: CASRRGGSTDTQYF. For the CDR3, the DNA is TGTGCCAGCAGGCGCGGGGGGAGCACAGATACGCAGTATTTT.

The chain is built from TRBV5-6 and TRBJ2-3, with TRBD2 matching over 11 bases. Unmatched junction bases numbered 9, after V lost 5 bases and J lost 1 base. CDR3 length: 17 residues. In germline, CDR1 is SGHDT, CDR2 YYEEEE. CDR3 DNA sequence: TGTGCCAGCAGGTTTGGGCTAGCGGGGGGCCGCACAGATACGCAGTATTTT. This codes for CASRFGLAGGRTDTQYF.

The chain combines TRBV18 with TRBJ1-3, with D unclear. This CDR3 has 16 amino acids. Germline CDR1 reads KGHSH; CDR2 reads LQKENI. V was cut by 2 bases and J by 0 bases, with 11 bases left in between. The CDR3 DNA sequence: TGTGCCAGCTCACCAGCGACGGGAGCCTCTGGAAACACCATATATTTT. It is translated as CASSPATGASGNTIYF. The variable domain in full, with the rest retrieved from reference TRBV18 and TRBJ1-3, is NAGVMQNPRHLVRRRGQEARLRCSPMKGHSHVYWYRQLPEEGLKFMVYLQKENIIDESGMPKERFSAEFPKEGPSILRIQQVVRGDSAAYFCASSPATGASGNTIYFGEGSWLTVV.

The J gene is TRBJ1-4, the V gene TRBV7-9, with D perhaps matching TRBD1 (5 bases). Germline V gives CDR1 SEHNR, CDR2 FQNEAQ (reference sequence). V lost 1 base, J lost 8 bases, and 20 bases lay in between. The CDR3 contains 17 residues. CDR3 protein: CASSLEDGRWGGEKLFF. CDR3 sequence (DNA): TGTGCCAGCAGCTTAGAGGACGGCCGATGGGGCGGCGAAAAACTGTTTTTT.

CDR3 in DNA: TGTGCCAGCAGCATCCCAGACAGGGGCCCCAAGACTAATTCACCCCTCCACTTT. This codes for CASSIPDRGPKTNSPLHF. The chain uses TRBV5-5 and TRBJ1-6, with 8 positions matching TRBD1. V lost 4 bases, J lost 6 bases, and 15 bases stayed unmatched. Germline V CDR1 and CDR2: SGHKS, YYEKEE (reference sequence). The CDR3 spans 18 residues.

The chain couples TRBV19 to TRBJ2-7, with TRBD1 matching over 9 bases. Germline CDR1 reads LNHDA; CDR2 reads SQIVND (reference sequence). This CDR3 contains 15 residues. J gave up 4 bases and V 6 bases, and 10 bases lay outside the gene matches. The CDR3 region is CASSTGQGPAYEQYF. The CDR3 DNA reads as TGTGCCAGTAGCACGGGACAGGGCCCCGCGTACGAGCAGTACTTC.

The V gene is TRBV27, the J gene TRBJ2-1, with TRBD1 identical over 7 bases. V dropped 5 bases and J dropped 1; count of bases not matched to a gene: 5. This CDR3 comprises 15 residues. Germline V lookup: CDR1 MNHEY, CDR2 SMNVEV (reference sequence). CDR3 loop: CASSRGGDSYNEQFF. DNA for the CDR3: TGTGCCAGCAGTAGAGGGGGCGATTCCTACAATGAGCAGTTCTTC.

The genes are TRBV4-2 and TRBJ2-7; D is unresolved. Germline V gives CDR1 LGHNA, CDR2 YNFKEQ. The CDR3 is 12 amino acids. V lost 0 bases to trimming and J lost 5 bases, with 5 bases between them. CDR3 nucleotide sequence: TGTGCCAGCAGCCAAGATAATGACGAGCAGTACTTC. This codes for CASSQDNDEQYF.

CDR3 region: CAWTSPHGTPQGEAFF. The CDR3 DNA reads TGTGCCTGGACCTCACCTCACGGGACACCCCAGGGTGAAGCTTTCTTT. The chain joins TRBV30 to TRBJ1-1; D might be TRBD1 (6 bases). Germline V lookup: CDR1 GTSNPN, CDR2 SVGIG (reference sequence). CDR3 length: 16 residues. The germline V and J ends were trimmed by 4 bases and 7 bases, with 25 bases remaining between them.

The CDR3 DNA is TGTGCCAGCCGCATTTTAGCGACAGGGGTCAACACTGAAGCTTTCTTT. This codes for CASRILATGVNTEAFF. V usage is TRBV7-2 and J usage is TRBJ1-1, with 8 bases lining up with TRBD1. The germline gives CDR1 SGHTA, CDR2 FQGNSA. The V and J ends lost 8 bases and 2 bases, in that order; junction bases with no gene match: 13. The CDR3 runs to 16 residues.

The chain is built from TRBV5-6 and TRBJ2-5; 7 bases agree with TRBD1. This CDR3 is 13 amino acids long. The V and J ends lost 2 bases and 11 bases, in that order; junction bases with no gene match: 9. Germline V gene data show CDR1 as SGHDT and CDR2 as YYEEEE. The CDR3 DNA reads as TGTGCCAGCAGCTTCCTCGAGGGGGCGAAGCAGTACTTC. It specifies CASSFLEGAKQYF. The whole variable domain, filled in from reference TRBV5-6 and TRBJ2-5, reads DAGVTQSPTHLIKTRGQQVTLRCSPKSGHDTVSWYQQALGQGPQFIFQYYEEEERQRGNFPDRFSGHQFPNYSSELNVNALLLGDSALYLCASSFLEGAKQYFGPGTRLLVL.

The genes are TRBV6-5 and TRBJ2-7, with 7 positions matching TRBD1. Germline V CDR1 and CDR2: MNHEY, SVGAGI. Trimming took 0 bases from V and 7 from J; bases not matched to a gene: 6. The CDR3 spans 14 residues. The DNA of the CDR3 is TGTGCCAGCAGTTACTCGACAGGGCCAAGGGAGCAGTACTTC. Translation gives CASSYSTGPREQYF.

V and J are TRBV15 and TRBJ2-2; D gene ambiguous. Trimming left V 8 bases short and J 6 bases short, with 10 bases between. The CDR3 length is 12 residues. The V gene's germline CDR1 is LNHNV and CDR2 YYDKDF (reference sequence). The CDR3 DNA sequence: TGTGCCACCGAACCCCAGGCCGGGGAGCTGTTTTTT. This gives the protein CATEPQAGELFF.

With regard to this clone: One junction end disagrees with the germline gene, perhaps due to a read error. V usage is TRBV19 and J usage is TRBJ2-7, with 9 bases aligning to TRBD1. Germline V gives CDR1 LNHDA, CDR2 SQIVND (reference sequence). CDR3 length equals 12 residues. CDR3 sequence: CASSPRQGEWSF. Written as DNA, the CDR3 is TGTGCCAGTAGTCCCCGACAGGGGGAGTGGAGCTTC.

The chain has TRBV7-2 and TRBJ1-4; TRBD1 might be the D (6 bases). The CDR3 runs 12 residues. Germline V gives CDR1 SGHTA, CDR2 FQGNSA. Written as DNA, the CDR3 is TGTGCTTTCTCAACAGGGAACGAAAAACTGTTTTTT. Protein: CAFSTGNEKLFF.

The V call is TRBV5-4, the J call TRBJ2-7, with 11 bases identical to TRBD2. This CDR3 comprises 15 residues. Looked up from germline, CDR1 is SGHNT and CDR2 is YYREEE (reference sequence). J lost 0 bases, V lost 4 bases, and 3 bases had no gene match. The CDR3 protein is CASSRTSGSSYEQYF. The CDR3 DNA reads as TGTGCCAGCAGCCGAACTAGCGGGAGCTCCTACGAGCAGTACTTC.

V is TRBV14 and J is TRBJ1-4; D may be TRBD1 (5 bases). The germline V gene encodes CDR1 SGHDN and CDR2 FVKESK. V lost 4 bases, J lost 1 base, and 10 bases lay in between. The CDR3 contains 15 residues. The CDR3 DNA reads as TGTGCCAGCAGCCTCAGGAGGGGAACTAATGAAAAACTGTTTTTT. It yields the protein CASSLRRGTNEKLFF. Looking up the rest from reference TRBV14 and TRBJ1-4 gives the full variable domain: EAGVTQFPSHSVIEKGQTVTLRCDPISGHDNLYWYRRVMGKEIKFLLHFVKESKQDESGMPNNRFLAERTGGTYSTLKVQPAELEDSGVYFCASSLRRGTNEKLFFGSGTQLSVL.

This chain's CDR3 is CASSLGDYSQETQYF. In nucleotides, the CDR3 is TGTGCCAGCAGCTTGGGGGACTACTCACAAGAGACCCAGTACTTC. The V call is TRBV11-2, the J call TRBJ2-5, with 7 positions matching TRBD2. The germline V gene has CDR1 SGHAT and CDR2 FQNNGV. With V trimmed by 3 bases and J by 2 bases, 6 bases remained unmatched. The CDR3 runs 15 residues. The complete variable domain, with remaining parts taken from reference TRBV11-2 and TRBJ2-5, reads EAGVAQSPRYKIIEKRQSVAFWCNPISGHATLYWYQQILGQGPKLLIQFQNNGVVDDSQLPKDRFSAERLKGVDSTLKIQPAKLEDSAVYLCASSLGDYSQETQYFGPGTRLLVL.

This clone was seen only a few times. The CDR3 spells CASSQGVKGYEQYF. CDR3 sequence (DNA): TGCGCCAGCAGCCAAGGGGTAAAGGGGTACGAGCAGTACTTC. The chain uses TRBV4-3 and TRBJ2-7, with D possibly matching TRBD1 (5 bases). CDR1 is LGHNA, CDR2 YSLEER, per germline. The CDR3 has 14 amino acids. The V gene lost 1 base and the J gene lost 4 bases, with 11 bases spanning the gap.

In this sample, this clone turned up once. The chain carries TRBV27 and TRBJ2-7; perhaps TRBD1 as D (5 bases). From germline, CDR1 is MNHEY and CDR2 SMNVEV (reference sequence). The CDR3 consists of 13 residues. V was pared by 3 bases and J by 7 bases, with 13 bases between. CDR3: CASSFQGVMEQYF. The CDR3 nucleotides read TGTGCCAGCAGTTTCCAGGGCGTAATGGAGCAGTACTTC.

The chain has TRBV2 and TRBJ2-7; no clear D. The germline V gene encodes CDR1 SNHLY and CDR2 FYNNEI. With 3 bases removed from V and 2 bases from J, the gap between germline ends came to 8 bases. The CDR3 is 13 residues long. CDR3 in amino acids: CASSDRVTYEQYF. The CDR3 nucleotides are TGTGCCAGCAGTGACCGGGTTACCTACGAGCAGTACTTC. Full variable domain (remainder filled in from reference TRBV2 and TRBJ2-7): EPEVTQTPSHQVTQMGQEVILRCVPISNHLYFYWYRQILGQKVEFLVSFYNNEISEKSEIFDDQFSVERPDGSNFTLKIRSTKLEDSAMYFCASSDRVTYEQYFGPGTRLTVT.

This chain joins TRBV19 and TRBJ1-1; no definite D call. V was clipped by 6 bases and J by 0 bases, with 17 bases between them. The CDR3 is made up of 16 amino acids. CDR1 is LNHDA, CDR2 SQIVND, per germline (reference sequence). The DNA for the CDR3 is TGTGCCAGTAGACATATTGGACTGACCATGAACACTGAAGCTTTCTTT. Its translation: CASRHIGLTMNTEAFF. The full variable domain, in which reference TRBV19 and TRBJ1-1 provide the parts outside the CDR3, is DGGITQSPKYLFRKEGQNVTLSCEQNLNHDAMYWYRQDPGQGLRLIYYSQIVNDFQKGDIAEGYSVSREKKESFPLTVTSAQKNPTAFYLCASRHIGLTMNTEAFFGQGTRLTVV.

The chain combines TRBV7-2 with TRBJ2-7; D might be TRBD2 (5 bases). The CDR3 sequence is 16 residues long. Between the trimmed V and J ends, which lost 5 bases and 3 bases, there was a span of 20 bases. Germline values: CDR1 SGHTA, CDR2 FQGNSA. Written as DNA, the CDR3 is TGTGCCAGCAGCCCTATCGTCGGGGTAATAAACTACGAGCAGTACTTC. It encodes CASSPIVGVINYEQYF.

The chain is built from TRBV4-1 and TRBJ1-1; TRBD1 matches at 8 bases. Germline-derived CDR1 and CDR2 are MGHRA and YSYEKL. CDR3 length equals 17 residues. The trim removed 4 bases at V and 3 bases at J, leaving 13 bases unmatched. CDR3 DNA: TGCGCCAGCAGCCCGGGGACAGGCCCATTCCTAGACACTGAAGCTTTCTTT. Translated, it gives CASSPGTGPFLDTEAFF.

The chain recombines TRBV18 with TRBJ2-5; a weak D match, TRBD1 (6 bases). The last part of the DNA fits TRBJ2-7 better; the J call may be wrong. CDR1 is KGHSH and CDR2 is LQKENI in the germline V gene. The CDR3 has 14 residues. In DNA form, the CDR3 reads TGTGCCAGCTCACCAAACAGGGAAGGAAACGAGCAGTACTTC. Residues: CASSPNREGNEQYF.

The rearrangement joins TRBV4-1 to TRBJ2-5, with 11 bases fitting TRBD2. Germline values: CDR1 MGHRA, CDR2 YSYEKL. This CDR3 has 16 residues. V lost 3 bases to trimming and J lost 2 bases; unmatched junction nucleotides: 5. CDR3 in amino acids: CASSHQTSGAQETQYF. CDR3 sequence (DNA): TGCGCCAGCAGCCACCAGACTAGCGGGGCGCAAGAGACCCAGTACTTC.

The chain carries TRBV6-1 and TRBJ2-1, with 12 nucleotides matching TRBD2. Germline V lookup: CDR1 MNHNS, CDR2 SASEGT. Losses at the gene ends were 3 bases for V and 6 bases for J; bases not matched to a gene: 9. There are 17 residues in the CDR3. Here the CDR3 DNA reads TGTGCCAGCAGTGAGAAAGCTGGACTAGCGGGATCCAATGAGCAGTTCTTC. It is translated as CASSEKAGLAGSNEQFF.

The CDR3 nucleotides are TGTGCCAGGGGACTAGCGGACAATGAGCAGTTCTTC. Residues: CARGLADNEQFF. The rearrangement joins TRBV2 to TRBJ2-1; 11 bases are shared with TRBD2. V lost 9 bases and J lost 5; bases outside the gene matches: 0. Germline V gene sequence: CDR1 SNHLY, CDR2 FYNNEI. The CDR3 is 12 residues long.

A few counts support this clone. The rearrangement uses TRBV5-5 and TRBJ2-1; a weak D match, TRBD1 (5 bases). V was clipped by 4 bases and J by 2 bases, with 13 bases between them. The CDR3 is 15 amino acids. Germline CDR1 and CDR2: SGHKS and YYEKEE (reference sequence). The CDR3 DNA sequence: TGTGCCAGCAGCGCGGTCAGGGCCGCCTACAATGAGCAGTTCTTC. As protein: CASSAVRAAYNEQFF. The full variable domain, rest sourced from reference TRBV5-5 and TRBJ2-1, is DAGVTQSPTHLIKTRGQQVTLRCSPISGHKSVSWYQQVLGQGPQFIFQYYEKEERGRGNFPDRFSARQFPNYSSELNVNALLLGDSALYLCASSAVRAAYNEQFFGPGTRLTVL.

V and J are TRBV5-8 and TRBJ2-3, with TRBD2 matching 8 bases. CDR1 and CDR2 from the germline V gene are SGHTS and YDEGEE. The CDR3 extends over 16 amino acids. The V segment lost 6 bases and the J segment 0 bases; nucleotides outside the gene matches: 9. CDR3 DNA sequence: TGTGCCAGCAACGGCGGGGGGTCCCCTAGCACAGATACGCAGTATTTT. As protein: CASNGGGSPSTDTQYF. Full variable domain (outside the CDR3, taken from reference TRBV5-8 and TRBJ2-3): EAGVTQSPTHLIKTRGQQATLRCSPISGHTSVYWYQQALGLGLQFLLWYDEGEERNRGNFPPRFSGRQFPNYSSELNVNALELEDSALYLCASNGGGSPSTDTQYFGPGTRLTVL.